The 22 T cell receptor beta chains listed next were all sequenced from one sample in a study of cytomegalovirus exposure and HLA in healthy donors (dated by TCRdb to the late 2010s). The method behind the library was the immunoSEQ multiplex PCR assay. For the multiplex PCR, a mixture combining 60 forward primers for TCR Vbeta segments and 13 reverse primers for TCR Jbeta segments was used. The immuneACCESS repertoire file appears here via TCRdb, limited to in-frame rearrangements. These files lack a portion of the clones; in checked studies, under half of the deficit traces to unresolved V genes, and the cause of the others is not known. For this sample the table gives around 94,000 clones, of which around 80% were detected only once. The ten largest clones add up to approximately 4.7% of the sample. Sequenced: PBMCs. Source of these receptors: a male donor in good health and CMV-seropositive.

The table lists this clone with a count of one. The V and J genes are TRBV5-4 and TRBJ2-2, with D possibly being TRBD1 (5 bases). This CDR3 comprises 13 residues. V lost 0 bases to trimming and J lost 5 bases, with 5 bases between them. In germline, CDR1 is SGHNT, CDR2 YYREEE (reference sequence). In DNA, the CDR3 is TGTGCCAGCAGCTTGGCAGGGACCGGGGAGCTGTTTTTT. Its protein is CASSLAGTGELFF. The variable domain in full, completed from reference TRBV5-4 and TRBJ2-2, reads ETGVTQSPTHLIKTRGQQVTLRCSSQSGHNTVSWYQQALGQGPQFIFQYYREEENGRGNFPPRFSGLQFPNYSSELNVNALELDDSALYLCASSLAGTGELFFGEGSRLTVL.

Only a few counts were recorded for this clone. The rearrangement uses TRBV21-1 and TRBJ2-2; whether TRBD1, the table's D call, matches the DNA was not checked. TRBV21-1 counts as a pseudogene. The length of the CDR3 is 18 residues. The CDR3 region has the DNA TGTGCCAGCAGCACTACGCCGGTGTGCCAGGGGAGCCCCGGGGAGCTGTTTTTT. It encodes CASSTTPVCQGSPGELFF.

This clone was picked up a small number of times. The chain carries TRBV18 and TRBJ2-5, with D perhaps TRBD2 (5 bases). Trimming took off 3 bases at V and 4 bases at J, with 9 bases between the two ends. The CDR3 consists of 13 residues. The germline V gene encodes CDR1 KGHSH and CDR2 LQKENI. The CDR3 nucleotides are TGTGCCAGCTCACCGGACTTTGGAGAGACCCAGTACTTC. This encodes CASSPDFGETQYF.

The chain has TRBV25-1 and TRBJ2-1, with TRBD2 matching 14 bases. This CDR3 has 18 residues. V was clipped by 4 bases and J by 9 bases; unmatched bases: 14. Germline values: CDR1 MGHDK, CDR2 SYGVNS. The CDR3 DNA reads TGTGCCAGCAGTGGCGGGACACTAGGACTAGCGGGAGGAGGTGAGCAGTTCTTC. Its translation: CASSGGTLGLAGGGEQFF.

V usage is TRBV28 and J usage is TRBJ1-2, with 8 bases aligning to TRBD1. The CDR3 loop spans 15 amino acids. With 3 bases clipped from V and 0 bases from J, the junction kept 3 bases outside the gene matches. Looked up from germline, CDR1 is MDHEN and CDR2 is SYDVKM. CDR3 loop: CASSFVDRANYGYTF. CDR3 nucleotides: TGTGCCAGCAGTTTCGTGGACAGGGCTAACTATGGCTACACCTTC.

The chain links TRBV7-2 to TRBJ2-2; 8 bases align to TRBD1. This CDR3 is built from 14 residues. From germline, CDR1 is SGHTA and CDR2 FQGNSA. Unmatched junction bases numbered 4, after V lost 5 bases and J lost 5 bases. The CDR3, as DNA: TGTGCCAGCAGCCGGGACAGGCTTACCGGGGAGCTGTTTTTT. As protein: CASSRDRLTGELFF.

The chain's CDR3 is CASSSPRGLGNEQFF. CDR3 in DNA: TGTGCCAGCAGCTCGCCCCGGGGTCTGGGGAATGAGCAGTTCTTC. The V gene is TRBV7-9, the J gene TRBJ2-1, with a tentative D call TRBD2 (5 bases). Germline values: CDR1 SEHNR, CDR2 FQNEAQ (reference sequence). The CDR3 runs 15 residues. The germline V and J ends were trimmed by 4 bases and 7 bases, with 17 bases remaining between them.

This chain joins TRBV7-5 and TRBJ1-5; TRBD1, as called in the table, went unchecked against the DNA. TRBV7-5 is a recognized pseudogene. The CDR3 length is 15 residues. The CDR3 reads CVRSPQGARGQPQHF. For the CDR3, the DNA is TGTGTCAGAAGCCCGCAGGGGGCGAGAGGTCAGCCCCAGCATTTT.

This clone was counted only a few times. This sequence joins TRBV6-1 and TRBJ1-1; D is ambiguous. CDR3 length: 13 amino acids. Germline V gives CDR1 MNHNS, CDR2 SASEGT. The V end lost 6 bases, the J end lost 4 bases, and 12 bases lay between the germline ends. In DNA, the CDR3 is TGTGCCAGCAGCGCCCTAGAGGGCACTGAAGCTTTCTTT. It yields the protein CASSALEGTEAFF.

The chain employs TRBV6-5 and TRBJ2-7; D not resolved. V was cut by 6 bases and J by 0 bases, with 15 bases left in between. The germline V gene has CDR1 MNHEY and CDR2 SVGAGI. The CDR3 spans 15 residues. The CDR3 sequence is CASSLVTSSSYEQYF. The CDR3, as DNA: TGTGCCAGCAGCCTAGTAACATCAAGCTCCTACGAGCAGTACTTC.

This clone was observed a handful of times. This rearrangement joins TRBV5-1 to TRBJ2-7, with TRBD1 matching over 9 bases. Germline assignment: CDR1 SGHRS and CDR2 YFSETQ. V shed 5 bases and J 3 bases; nucleotides not matched to a gene: 9. The CDR3 has 15 amino acids. CDR3: CASRKNQDRGYEQYF. Here the CDR3 DNA reads TGCGCCAGCAGAAAGAACCAGGACAGGGGCTACGAGCAGTACTTC.

This sequence joins TRBV29-1 and TRBJ2-1; 7 nucleotides align to TRBD2. Germline CDR1 SQVTM, CDR2 ANQGSEA. V lost 6 bases and J lost 5; bases outside the gene matches: 13. The CDR3 sequence is 15 residues long. This CDR3 is CSVRRGQGGDNEQFF. For the CDR3, the DNA is TGCAGCGTCCGGAGAGGTCAGGGAGGGGACAATGAGCAGTTCTTC.

This rearrangement joins TRBV7-2 to TRBJ2-5; weak D call: TRBD2 (5 bases). The tail of the sequence fits TRBJ2-7 better, so the J call may be wrong. Germline lookup yields CDR1 SGHTA and CDR2 FQGNSA. This CDR3 comprises 19 residues. The CDR3 reads CASSSIPSQVVRYNYEQYF. The CDR3 nucleotides read TGTGCCAGCAGCTCAATTCCTAGCCAGGTAGTGCGGTATAACTACGAGCAGTACTTC.

The chain recombines TRBV10-2 with TRBJ2-7; 14 nucleotides match TRBD2. Trimming cost V 7 bases and J 4 bases; bases outside gene matches: 15. CDR3 length equals 18 residues. CDR1 is WSHSY, CDR2 SAAADI, per germline. CDR3 amino acids: CASMLGGLAGGGGYEQYF. The CDR3 DNA reads as TGCGCCAGCATGCTCGGTGGACTAGCGGGAGGAGGGGGTTACGAGCAGTACTTC.

This clone was picked up a small number of times. This chain uses TRBV6-1 with TRBJ2-7; D is ambiguous. The CDR3 sequence is 15 residues long. Germline-derived CDR1 and CDR2 are MNHNS and SASEGT. Between the trimmed V and J ends, which lost 4 bases and 0 bases, there was a span of 13 bases. The CDR3 sequence is CASSGLQLTSYEQYF. CDR3 nucleotide sequence: TGTGCCAGCAGTGGGTTACAGTTAACCTCCTACGAGCAGTACTTC.

The rearrangement joins TRBV11-3 to TRBJ2-7; 8 bases map to TRBD1. Trimming removed 5 bases from V and 5 bases from J; junction bases left unmatched: 17. Germline V gene sequence: CDR1 SGHNT, CDR2 YENEEA. CDR3 size: 17 residues. The DNA of the CDR3 is TGTGCCAGCAGCCTAAACGGACAGGGACGTGGTTTGGACGAGCAGTACTTC. Its translation is CASSLNGQGRGLDEQYF.

This clone was seen many times. The V call is TRBV6-1, the J call TRBJ2-3, with TRBD1 identical over 11 bases. Germline values: CDR1 MNHNS, CDR2 SASEGT. CDR3 size: 15 residues. J was trimmed by 8 bases and V by 2 bases; bases with no gene match: 6. CDR3 residues: CASSERGTGGSTQYF. The CDR3 DNA follows: TGTGCCAGCAGTGAAAGGGGGACAGGGGGAAGTACGCAGTATTTT.

This clone was counted a few times. The CDR3 protein is CASSQEGGQGVDIYTGELFF. DNA for the CDR3: TGTGCCAGCAGCCAAGAGGGGGGACAGGGGGTAGACATCTACACCGGGGAGCTGTTTTTT. The rearrangement joins TRBV4-2 to TRBJ2-2; 11 bases fit TRBD1. The V gene end was trimmed by 0 bases and the J gene end by 3 bases; junction bases not matched to a gene: 12. This CDR3 is 20 amino acids long. Germline loops: CDR1 LGHNA, CDR2 YNFKEQ.

The V call is TRBV19, the J call TRBJ2-7; no clear D gene. The V end was cut by 4 bases, the J end by 5 bases, with 9 bases between. The CDR3 is 12 amino acids. Germline V gene data show CDR1 as LNHDA and CDR2 as SQIVND (reference sequence). The CDR3 reads CASSNSVHEQYF. CDR3 coding DNA: TGTGCCAGTAGTAACAGTGTACACGAGCAGTACTTC.

The genes are TRBV7-7 and TRBJ2-2; maybe TRBD1 (6 bases). The CDR3 runs to 16 residues. Germline V gene data show CDR1 as SSHAT and CDR2 as FNYEAQ (reference sequence). The V and J ends lost 6 bases and 0 bases respectively, with 14 bases between them. The CDR3 reads CASSRGRGANTGELFF. The CDR3 DNA is TGTGCCAGCAGTAGGGGGAGAGGAGCGAACACCGGGGAGCTGTTTTTT.

DNA of the CDR3: TGCGCCAGCTCCGGGGAGGAGTCGGATGGCTACACCTTC. Residues: CASSGEESDGYTF. This rearrangement joins TRBV23-1 to TRBJ1-2; D is undetermined. TRBV23-1 is classed as an ORF, of uncertain function. Between the trimmed V and J ends, which lost 8 bases and 6 bases, there was a span of 16 bases. CDR3 size: 13 residues.

V is TRBV7-3 and J is TRBJ2-7, with D possibly TRBD1 on 7 matching bases. The CDR3 is made up of 15 amino acids. CDR1 and CDR2 from the germline V gene are SGHTA and FQGTGA. V lost 4 bases and J lost 4, with 17 bases in between. The CDR3 DNA reads as TGTGCCAGCAGCTCCTACGGACAGGCGGGGTACGAGCAGTACTTC. Its protein product is CASSSYGQAGYEQYF.